The 26 T cell receptor beta chains below all came from one sample that was sequenced in a study of blood T cell repertoires in COVID-19. Clones were read by immunoSEQ multiplex PCR, and TCRdb kept only the in-frame ones, dropping some. This table has 50,000 to 70,000 clones, roughly 80% appearing once. Material: peripheral blood. Every receptor here comes from a man aged 55 to 69 with acute or convalescent COVID-19.

The gene calls are TRBV29-1 and TRBJ2-1, with 7 bases that match TRBD2. The germline V gene has CDR1 SQVTM and CDR2 ANQGSEA. V shed 6 bases, J shed 6 bases, and the junction held 8 bases outside the gene matches. The CDR3 totals 13 residues. The CDR3 region is CSVASGGGNEQFF. Written as DNA, the CDR3 is TGCAGCGTCGCCTCGGGGGGAGGCAATGAGCAGTTCTTC.

In its sample, this clone was seen once. CDR3 loop: CASSYLDSYEQYF. CDR3 nucleotide sequence: TGCGCCAGCAGCTACCTTGACAGCTACGAGCAGTACTTC. The gene calls are TRBV5-1 and TRBJ2-7, with D maybe TRBD1 (5 bases). V was pared by 3 bases and J by 3 bases, with 10 bases between. Looked up from germline, CDR1 is SGHRS and CDR2 is YFSETQ. This CDR3 region has 13 residues.

This clone was detected once. The genes are TRBV6-5 and TRBJ2-5, with 7 bases lining up with TRBD1. After removal of 4 bases from V and 9 bases from J, the junction contained 11 bases not matched to a gene. The CDR3 covers 14 residues. Germline V CDR1 and CDR2: MNHEY, SVGAGI. In DNA, the CDR3 is TGTGCCAGCAGTTTAATGGACAGGTTAGGGGCCCAGTACTTC. The encoded protein is CASSLMDRLGAQYF.

The chain is built from TRBV19 and TRBJ1-1, with D possibly matching TRBD1 (6 bases). The CDR3 contains 14 residues. The germline V and J ends were trimmed by 6 bases and 3 bases, with 14 bases remaining between them. The germline V gene has CDR1 LNHDA and CDR2 SQIVND (reference sequence). CDR3 sequence: CASSHRVSDTEAFF. CDR3 bases: TGTGCCAGTAGCCACAGGGTAAGTGACACTGAAGCTTTCTTT.

The chain is built from TRBV10-3 and TRBJ1-2; D unresolved. With 8 bases removed from V and 4 bases from J, the gap between germline ends came to 26 bases. Germline-derived CDR1 and CDR2 are ENHRY and SYGVKD. This CDR3 spans 17 amino acids. The DNA of the CDR3 is TGTGCCATCTGCCCGTTTTTGGAAACAGATTTCCCCTATGGCTACACCTTC. Amino acids: CAICPFLETDFPYGYTF.

This sequence joins TRBV5-4 and TRBJ2-1, with a tentative D call TRBD1 (6 bases). With 0 bases removed from V and 1 base from J, the gap between germline ends came to 8 bases. The germline V gene encodes CDR1 SGHNT and CDR2 YYREEE (reference sequence). The CDR3 contains 15 residues. CDR3 DNA sequence: TGTGCCAGCAGCTTGGGGGGGCAGTCCTACAATGAGCAGTTCTTC. Amino acid sequence: CASSLGGQSYNEQFF.

CDR3 bases: TGTGCCAGCAGCAGACTAGGGGCCGGCCAAGATACGCAGTATTTT. Its protein product is CASSRLGAGQDTQYF. The chain employs TRBV13 and TRBJ2-3; the D gene is possibly TRBD2 (6 bases). The CDR3 contains 15 residues. V was cut by 5 bases and J by 5 bases, with 17 bases left in between. Germline values: CDR1 PRHDT, CDR2 FYEKMQ (reference sequence).

The V and J genes are TRBV19 and TRBJ1-3; TRBD1 might be the D (5 bases). The CDR3 spans 15 residues. The germline CDR1 and CDR2 sequences are LNHDA and SQIVND (reference sequence). With 4 bases removed from V and 6 bases from J, the gap between germline ends came to 16 bases. As DNA, the CDR3 is TGTGCCAGTAGTAGCAGACAGTTAGTACCAAACACCATATATTTT. This translates into CASSSRQLVPNTIYF. Using reference TRBV19 and TRBJ1-3 for the parts outside the CDR3, the full variable domain is DGGITQSPKYLFRKEGQNVTLSCEQNLNHDAMYWYRQDPGQGLRLIYYSQIVNDFQKGDIAEGYSVSREKKESFPLTVTSAQKNPTAFYLCASSSRQLVPNTIYFGEGSWLTVV.

V is TRBV7-3 and J is TRBJ2-7, with 8 nucleotides matching TRBD2. The CDR3 is 19 residues long. From germline, CDR1 is SGHTA and CDR2 FQGTGA. The ends lost 1 base at V and 2 bases at J; junction bases unmatched: 16. CDR3 in DNA: TGTGCCAGCAGCTTAAGCCCCCGACAGAAGCGGGGGAAACCCTACGAGCAGTACTTC. Its translation is CASSLSPRQKRGKPYEQYF.

This chain connects TRBV18 to TRBJ1-2, with a weak D call TRBD1 (5 bases). Germline V CDR1 and CDR2: KGHSH, LQKENI. Trimming took 6 bases from V and 6 from J, leaving 20 bases between them. The CDR3 runs to 15 residues. This CDR3 is CASSVGRVGLDGYTF. In DNA, the CDR3 is TGTGCCAGCTCGGTTGGCAGGGTCGGTCTGGATGGCTACACCTTC.

The rearrangement joins TRBV19 to TRBJ2-3; 7 bases match TRBD2. Looked up from germline, CDR1 is LNHDA and CDR2 is SQIVND (reference sequence). V lost 6 bases to trimming and J lost 5 bases; unmatched junction nucleotides: 5. CDR3 length: 13 residues. The CDR3 bases are TGTGCCAGTAGGAGGACTAGAGGAGATACGCAGTATTTT. It codes for CASRRTRGDTQYF.

The chain combines TRBV4-1 with TRBJ1-2, with D hard to call. The germline V and J ends were trimmed by 6 bases and 4 bases, with 12 bases remaining between them. CDR1 and CDR2 (germline): MGHRA, YSYEKL. The CDR3 length is 13 residues. CDR3 sequence reads: CASSRTGAYGYTF. The CDR3 bases are TGCGCCAGCAGTCGCACGGGAGCCTATGGCTACACCTTC.

This clone came up a few times. This chain connects TRBV5-1 to TRBJ1-6, with D uncertain. Germline CDR1 reads SGHRS; CDR2 reads YFSETQ. Trimming stripped 1 base from V and 9 bases from J, with 11 bases between. The CDR3 contains 14 residues. The DNA for the CDR3 is TGCGCCAGCAGCTTGAGCCAAGCCTCTTCACCCCTCCACTTT. The encoded protein is CASSLSQASSPLHF.

The chain combines TRBV7-2 with TRBJ2-1; no reliable D call. Germline V gene sequence: CDR1 SGHTA, CDR2 FQGNSA. This CDR3 is built from 15 residues. With 0 bases removed from V and 9 bases from J, the gap between germline ends came to 15 bases. The CDR3 nucleotides are TGTGCCAGCAGCTTAGCTCCCGGGTCGTTCGGTGAGCAGTTCTTC. This sequence encodes CASSLAPGSFGEQFF.

This rearrangement joins TRBV30 to TRBJ1-5; a possible D gene is TRBD1 (6 bases). The V gene lost 5 bases and the J gene lost 7 bases, with 21 bases spanning the gap. The CDR3 runs to 15 residues. Germline-derived CDR1 and CDR2 are GTSNPN and SVGIG (reference sequence). CDR3 sequence: CAWAVGGGFRQPQHF. The CDR3 DNA reads as TGTGCCTGGGCAGTAGGGGGGGGGTTCAGACAGCCCCAGCATTTT. Full variable domain (missing parts from reference TRBV30 and TRBJ1-5): SQTIHQWPATLVQPVGSPLSLECTVEGTSNPNLYWYRQAAGRGLQLLFYSVGIGQISSEVPQNLSASRPQDRQFILSSKKLLLSDSGFYLCAWAVGGGFRQPQHFGDGTRLSIL.

This rearrangement joins TRBV5-4 to TRBJ2-5, with D unclear. Germline loops: CDR1 SGHNT, CDR2 YYREEE (reference sequence). The ends were cut back, 0 bases at V and 5 bases at J, with 5 bases in the middle. The CDR3 loop spans 12 amino acids. In DNA, the CDR3 is TGTGCCAGCAGCTTGGTCGAGGAGACCCAGTACTTC. It encodes CASSLVEETQYF.

The chain joins TRBV29-1 to TRBJ1-4; TRBD1 matches 10 bases. From germline, CDR1 is SQVTM and CDR2 ANQGSEA. J lost 8 bases, V lost 4 bases, and 4 bases had no gene match. CDR3 length: 13 residues. In nucleotides, the CDR3 is TGCAGCGTTGTGGGGACAGGGGCCGAAAAACTGTTTTTT. Its translation: CSVVGTGAEKLFF.

The CDR3 bases are TGTGCCAGTCGGACAGGGGGCCTCTATAATTCACCCCTCCACTTT. Translating gives CASRTGGLYNSPLHF. This rearrangement joins TRBV19 to TRBJ1-6; 11 bases fit TRBD1. V trimming: 8 bases; J trimming: 3 bases; junction bases outside the gene matches: 3. The CDR3 has 15 residues. Looked up from germline, CDR1 is LNHDA and CDR2 is SQIVND (reference sequence).

This chain connects TRBV11-3 to TRBJ2-2; 9 bases align to TRBD2. The junction had 7 bases not matched to a gene; V was cut back by 1 base and J by 4 bases. This CDR3 is built from 17 residues. Germline V gene sequence: CDR1 SGHNT, CDR2 YENEEA. The CDR3 DNA sequence: TGTGCCAGCAGCTTAGGGGCTAGCGGGGTCGCCACCGGGGAGCTGTTTTTT. Its protein is CASSLGASGVATGELFF.

The chain carries TRBV2 and TRBJ1-5; D call uncertain. This CDR3 comprises 14 residues. Germline lookup yields CDR1 SNHLY and CDR2 FYNNEI. V was shortened by 8 bases and J by 0 bases, with 11 bases between the two germline ends. CDR3 region: CASCKQNSNQPQHF. DNA for the CDR3: TGTGCCAGCTGCAAACAGAATAGCAATCAGCCCCAGCATTTT.

The chain recombines TRBV29-1 with TRBJ1-2, with 7 bases aligning to TRBD1. Germline CDR1 reads SQVTM; CDR2 reads ANQGSEA. This CDR3 comprises 14 residues. The ends lost 1 base at V and 5 bases at J; junction bases unmatched: 7. The CDR3 is CSVEGQGLRYGYTF. DNA of the CDR3: TGCAGCGTTGAAGGACAGGGCCTGAGGTATGGCTACACCTTC.

CDR3: CSVGPGTGGDTQYF. CDR3 coding DNA: TGCAGCGTTGGGCCCGGGACAGGGGGGGATACGCAGTATTTT. The chain joins TRBV29-1 to TRBJ2-3, with 11 bases fitting TRBD1. Germline trimming cut 4 bases from V and 6 bases from J; bases unmatched to any gene: 6. The CDR3 runs 14 residues. Germline CDR1 is SQVTM and CDR2 is ANQGSEA.

V gene TRBV29-1 combines with J gene TRBJ1-1; unclear D gene. The CDR3 has 13 residues. The germline V gene has CDR1 SQVTM and CDR2 ANQGSEA. V was shortened by 7 bases and J by 0 bases, with 12 bases between the two germline ends. The CDR3 nucleotides are TGCAGCGCCCGCGCCCTACTGAACACTGAAGCTTTCTTT. Its protein is CSARALLNTEAFF.

The chain joins TRBV6-5 to TRBJ2-7; D is possibly TRBD1 (6 bases). The CDR3 has 14 residues. Between the trimmed V and J ends, which lost 6 bases and 0 bases, there was a span of 12 bases. Germline assignment: CDR1 MNHEY and CDR2 SVGAGI. The CDR3 sequence: CASSVTGSSYEQYF. The DNA for the CDR3 is TGTGCCAGCAGCGTTACAGGGAGCTCCTACGAGCAGTACTTC.

V and J are TRBV11-3 and TRBJ1-1; D may be TRBD1 (5 bases). In germline, CDR1 is SGHNT, CDR2 YENEEA. CDR3 length equals 16 residues. The V end was cut by 1 base, the J end by 10 bases, with 22 bases between. The CDR3 sequence is CASSLGPNVLSGGAFF. Here the CDR3 DNA reads TGTGCCAGCAGCTTAGGCCCGAACGTCCTATCGGGGGGAGCTTTCTTT.

This clone was detected a few times. The chain carries TRBV7-9 and TRBJ1-1, with TRBD1 identical over 8 bases. The V segment lost 5 bases and the J segment 1 base; nucleotides outside the gene matches: 6. CDR1 is SEHNR and CDR2 is FQNEAQ in the germline V gene (reference sequence). The CDR3 has 15 residues. CDR3 protein: CASSLQGGANTEAFF. CDR3 DNA: TGTGCCAGCAGCCTACAGGGGGGAGCGAACACTGAAGCTTTCTTT.